This record looks at one T cell receptor (beta chain) sequence and its context. The data derive from a study of identical twins. MiXCR, applied by TCRdb to the 5' RACE reads, yields one record per CDR3 protein. The sample carries hundreds of thousands of distinct CDR3 sequences, approximately 7.8% recorded once. This same sample was also part of a study on yellow fever vaccine responses in identical twins.

The source material was CD8+ T cells sorted from blood. The sequence was collected from a woman between 18 and 29 years old in good health.

The CDR3: CASSQEEAGGYEQYF. CDR3 nucleotides: TGCGCCAGCAGCCAAGAGGAAGCGGGAGGCTACGAGCAGTACTTC. The chain has TRBV4-1 and TRBJ2-7; 9 bases agree with TRBD2. The trim removed 0 bases at V and 3 bases at J, leaving 3 bases unmatched. CDR1 is MGHRA and CDR2 is YSYEKL in the germline V gene. This CDR3 is 15 amino acids long.